These T cell receptor beta chains were read from a single sample in a study of shared clonotypes between healthy human individuals. Here immunoSEQ multiplex PCR was the method, and the copy in TCRdb shows in-frame clones only, minus some. The repertoire holds millions of clones, with roughly 92% as singletons. The sample consisted of naive CD4+ T cells sorted from blood. The origin of the receptors is a man between 18 and 29 years old in good health. The CDR3 runs from the conserved cysteine through the conserved F or W. A D gene is named only where the DNA matches it firmly. Not every row has a clone size; where given, it reads once, few, many or a size class.

clone_size	d_call	v_call	j_call	cdr3_nt	cdr3_aa
NA	TRBD2	TRBV6-5	TRBJ2-5	TGTGCCAGCAGTACCTCGACTAGCGGGGGGGCGATTCAGTACTTC	CASSTSTSGGAIQYF
NA	TRBD2	TRBV7-2	TRBJ2-3	TGTGCCAGCAGCTTAATGCTAGCGGGACGGTCAGATACGCAGTATTTT	CASSLMLAGRSDTQYF
NA	NA	TRBV6-1	TRBJ2-3	TGTGCCAGCAGTGCTGGGCAGGGGCTCCCAGATACGCAGTATTTT	CASSAGQGLPDTQYF
few	NA	TRBV25-1	TRBJ1-1	TGTGCCAGCAGTGATTTAAGGAACACTGAAGCTTTCTTT	CASSDLRNTEAFF
NA	NA	TRBV19	TRBJ1-5	TGTGCCAGTAGTATAGAAGGGAAGGGGGAGATCAATCAGCCCCAGCATTTT	CASSIEGKGEINQPQHF
NA	NA	TRBV7-2	TRBJ1-6	TGTGCCAGCAGCCCAGGGACCAACTCACCCCTCCACTTT	CASSPGTNSPLHF
few	NA	TRBV18	TRBJ2-1	TGTGCCAGCTCACCACTCACCTACCAGTACAATGAGCAGTTCTTC	CASSPLTYQYNEQFF
NA	NA	TRBV7-2	TRBJ1-1	TGTGCCAGCAGCTTAGATTTTGGGAGCCCGAGCACTGAAGCTTTCTTT	CASSLDFGSPSTEAFF
NA	TRBD1	TRBV18	TRBJ1-1	TGTGCCAGCTTGGGACAGGGGACCCTTTTAAACACTGAAGCTTTCTTT	CASLGQGTLLNTEAFF
NA	NA	TRBV6-1	TRBJ1-1	TGTGCCAGCAGGGGCGGGGACGGGAACACTGAAGCTTTCTTT	CASRGGDGNTEAFF
few	TRBD1	TRBV6-5	TRBJ1-4	TGTGCCAGCCGACAGGGGACTAATGAAAAACTGTTTTTT	CASRQGTNEKLFF
NA	NA	TRBV18	TRBJ2-2	TGTGCCAGCTCACCGAGGGAGACCACCGGGGAGCTGTTTTTT	CASSPRETTGELFF
NA	NA	TRBV2	TRBJ1-4	TGTGCCAGCAGCGGAGGTATTGAAAAACTGTTTTTT	CASSGGIEKLFF
NA	NA	TRBV27	TRBJ1-2	TGTGCCAGCAGTCGATCTAAGGACAGAAATAACTATGGCTACACCTTC	CASSRSKDRNNYGYTF
NA	NA	TRBV5-5	TRBJ1-3	TGTGCCAGCAGCCCCCGGACAGACTCTGGAAACACCATATATTTT	CASSPRTDSGNTIYF
NA	NA	TRBV6-5	TRBJ2-7	TGTGCCAGCAGTTACTCTCGGCAGGCGACCTACGAGCAGTACTTC	CASSYSRQATYEQYF
few	NA	TRBV9	TRBJ1-1	TGTGCCAGCAGCGTAGCGCAGACGAACACTGAAGCTTTCTTT	CASSVAQTNTEAFF
NA	NA	TRBV19	TRBJ2-1	TGTGCCAGTAGTCTTAGCGGAAGCTCCTACAATGAGCAGTTCTTC	CASSLSGSSYNEQFF
NA	NA	TRBV11-2	TRBJ2-7	TGTGCCAGCAGCTTAGCTGGGACCGTCTCCTACGAGCAGTACTTC	CASSLAGTVSYEQYF
once	NA	TRBV10-1	TRBJ2-7	TGCGCCAGCAGTTCTTACGGTTCCTACGAGCAGTACTTC	CASSSYGSYEQYF
NA	NA	TRBV28	TRBJ1-1	TGTGCCAGTAGCGGCGGGGCACCCGCTGAAGCTTTCTTT	CASSGGAPAEAFF
NA	NA	TRBV9	TRBJ1-1	TGTGCCAGCAGCTCTAGTTGGACGGGGAACACTGAAGCTTTCTTT	CASSSSWTGNTEAFF
NA	TRBD1	TRBV7-2	TRBJ1-6	TGTGCCAGCAGCTTAACAGGGACAGCCACTAATTCACCCCTCCACTTT	CASSLTGTATNSPLHF
NA	TRBD1	TRBV2	TRBJ2-7	TGTGCCAGCAAGCCCCCACGGACAGGCCCGGGGGAGCAGTACTTC	CASKPPRTGPGEQYF
NA	NA	TRBV4-2	TRBJ1-4	TGTGCCAGCAGCCAAGGGGAAGGGGAAGGGGAAAAACTGTTTTTT	CASSQGEGEGEKLFF
NA	NA	TRBV11-2	TRBJ2-3	TGTGCCAGCAGCTTATGGGCAGGGGTGACAGATACGCAGTATTTT	CASSLWAGVTDTQYF
NA	NA	TRBV5-1	TRBJ1-3	TGCGCCAGCAGCTCAGGGTCGTCTGGAAACACCATATATTTT	CASSSGSSGNTIYF
NA	NA	TRBV19	TRBJ1-1	TGTGCCAGTATTGCCCGGACAGAGATGAACACTGAAGCTTTCTTT	CASIARTEMNTEAFF
NA	TRBD1	TRBV30	TRBJ1-2	TGTGCCTGGAGTGGAAAGGGAGGGGGCGTGGGTGGCTACACCTTC	CAWSGKGGGVGGYTF
NA	NA	TRBV11-2	TRBJ2-7	TGTGCCAGCAGCTTAGGGACACAATACGAGCAGTACTTC	CASSLGTQYEQYF
NA	TRBD1	TRBV19	TRBJ2-5	TGTGCCAGTAGTATAAGGGACAGGGGGCCGGAGACCCAGTACTTC	CASSIRDRGPETQYF
NA	TRBD2	TRBV5-1	TRBJ2-7	TGCGCCAGCAGCTTGGTCGGCGGGGGGGCCCCGAGCGAGCAGTACTTC	CASSLVGGGAPSEQYF
few	NA	TRBV18	TRBJ1-6	TGTGCCAGCTCACCGGGCCCGCGTAACTCACCCCTCCACTTT	CASSPGPRNSPLHF
NA	NA	TRBV6-5	TRBJ1-1	TGTGCCAGCAGTAGGAGCGGAGCGACTGAAGCTTTCTTT	CASSRSGATEAFF
NA	NA	TRBV7-9	TRBJ2-1	TGTGCCAGCAGCTCCAGCTTATACAATGAGCAGTTCTTC	CASSSSLYNEQFF
NA	NA	TRBV4-1	TRBJ1-2	TGCGCCAGCAGCCACGGGACGGGCGGCTACACCTTC	CASSHGTGGYTF
NA	NA	TRBV7-8	TRBJ2-2	TGTGCCAGCAGCTTCTCCGGGACCACCTACGGGGAGCTGTTTTTT	CASSFSGTTYGELFF
NA	NA	TRBV6-6	TRBJ2-7	TGTGCCAGCAGTTACGATCACAGGGTATACGAGCAGTACTTC	CASSYDHRVYEQYF
NA	TRBD1	TRBV6-1	TRBJ2-5	TGTGCCAGCAGAGGGGACAGGATCCAAGAGACCCAGTACTTC	CASRGDRIQETQYF
NA	NA	TRBV5-1	TRBJ2-6	TGCGCCAGCAGCTCTGGGGTCCTCTCTGGGGCCAACGTCCTGACTTTC	CASSSGVLSGANVLTF
NA	NA	TRBV6-6	TRBJ2-7	TGTGCCAGCAGTTACTCGATCGGGGGGCTTTCCCACGAGCAGTACTTC	CASSYSIGGLSHEQYF
NA	NA	TRBV5-5	TRBJ1-5	TGTGCCAGCAGCTTGTGGGGTCATAGCAATCAGCCCCAGCATTTT	CASSLWGHSNQPQHF
few	TRBD1	TRBV10-1	TRBJ1-6	TGCGCCAGCAGTTGGGGACAGGGAGATAATTCACCCCTCCACTTT	CASSWGQGDNSPLHF
NA	TRBD2	TRBV5-1	TRBJ2-2	TGCGCCAGCAGCTTGGCCGCTAGCGGGTCGAACACCGGGGAGCTGTTTTTT	CASSLAASGSNTGELFF
NA	NA	TRBV18	TRBJ1-4	TGTGCCAGCTCACCGGTTGCAACTAATGAAAAACTGTTTTTT	CASSPVATNEKLFF
once	TRBD1	TRBV10-1	TRBJ2-7	TGCGCCAGCAGTGAGTTCGGACAGGGGGTCGACGAGCAGTACTTC	CASSEFGQGVDEQYF
NA	NA	TRBV11-2	TRBJ1-2	TGTGCCAGCAGCTCCCTGAGGGGCTACACCTTC	CASSSLRGYTF
NA	NA	TRBV10-2	TRBJ2-7	TGCGCCAGCAGGGCATCCTACGAGCAGTACTTC	CASRASYEQYF
NA	NA	TRBV21-1	TRBJ1-5	TGTGCCAGCAGCAAAATTAGGCCGGCTCAGCCCCAGCATTTT	CASSKIRPAQPQHF
few	NA	TRBV19	TRBJ1-1	TGTGCCAGTAGTATCCGGACCGGGGGGGACACTGAAGCTTTCTTT	CASSIRTGGDTEAFF
NA	NA	TRBV19	TRBJ1-5	TGTGCCAGTAGTATGTCCGGGGGCCGGAGGGTTCAGCCCCAGCATTTT	CASSMSGGRRVQPQHF
few	NA	TRBV7-2	TRBJ1-5	TGTGCCAGCAGCTTAGATGGGGGTGGCAATCAGCCCCAGCATTTT	CASSLDGGGNQPQHF
NA	NA	TRBV28	TRBJ2-1	TGTGCCAGCAGTTCCTCCCTTTCGGGGGGCCTAGAGTGCCAGTTCTTC	CASSSSLSGGLECQFF
NA	NA	TRBV7-9	TRBJ1-1	TGTGCCAGCAGCCACAAAGGGGACACTGAAGCTTTCTTT	CASSHKGDTEAFF
NA	NA	TRBV4-1	TRBJ2-5	TGCGCCAGCAGCCAAAAAACGACGAACCAAGAGACCCAGTACTTC	CASSQKTTNQETQYF
NA	NA	TRBV7-2	TRBJ2-7	TGTGCCAGCACCCGAGGGGGGCAGTTCTACGAGCAGTACTTC	CASTRGGQFYEQYF
NA	TRBD1	TRBV5-3	TRBJ1-5	TGTGCCAGAAGCCAGGAGACAGGGAAGAAGAACCAGCCCCAGCATTTT	CARSQETGKKNQPQHF